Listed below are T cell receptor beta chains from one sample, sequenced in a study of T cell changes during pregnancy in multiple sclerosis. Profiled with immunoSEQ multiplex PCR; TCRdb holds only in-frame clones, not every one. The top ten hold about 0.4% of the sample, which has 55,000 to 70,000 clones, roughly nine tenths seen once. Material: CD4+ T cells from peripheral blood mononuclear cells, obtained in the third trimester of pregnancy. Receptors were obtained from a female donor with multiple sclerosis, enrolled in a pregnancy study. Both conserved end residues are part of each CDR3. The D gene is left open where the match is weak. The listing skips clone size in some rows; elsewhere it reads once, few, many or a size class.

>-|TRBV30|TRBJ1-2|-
CAWSRELRGYTF
TGTGCCTGGAGCAGGGAACTTCGCGGCTACACCTTC
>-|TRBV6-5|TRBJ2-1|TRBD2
CASSLAGRGNEQFF
TGTGCCAGCAGCCTAGCGGGAAGGGGCAATGAGCAGTTCTTC
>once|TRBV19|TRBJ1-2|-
CASSISPTDWNYGYTF
TGTGCCAGTAGTATATCTCCCACGGACTGGAACTATGGCTACACCTTC
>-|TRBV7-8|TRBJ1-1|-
CASSLGGAANTEAFF
TGTGCCAGCAGCTTAGGCGGTGCGGCGAACACTGAAGCTTTCTTT
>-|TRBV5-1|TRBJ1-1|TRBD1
CASSLIGTAGSTEAFF
TGCGCCAGCAGCTTAATCGGGACAGCAGGGAGCACTGAAGCTTTCTTT
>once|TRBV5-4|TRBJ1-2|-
CASSHSQGYNGYTF
TGTGCCAGCAGCCACAGCCAGGGTTACAATGGCTACACCTTC
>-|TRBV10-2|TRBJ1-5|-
CASRGQGWSQPQHF
TGCGCCAGCAGGGGGCAGGGTTGGAGTCAGCCCCAGCATTTT
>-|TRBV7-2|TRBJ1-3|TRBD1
CASSVLQGGEGNTIYF
TGTGCCAGCAGCGTGCTACAGGGGGGAGAGGGAAACACCATATATTTT
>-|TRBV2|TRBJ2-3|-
CASSGQGTDTQYF
TGTGCCAGCAGTGGACAGGGCACAGATACGCAGTATTTT
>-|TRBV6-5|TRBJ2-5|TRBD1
CASSYDVGQGETQYF
TGTGCCAGCAGTTATGATGTCGGACAGGGGGAGACCCAGTACTTC
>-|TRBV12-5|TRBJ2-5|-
CASGLVLASRGKETQYF
TGTGCTAGTGGTTTGGTACTGGCCAGCAGGGGAAAAGAGACCCAGTACTTC
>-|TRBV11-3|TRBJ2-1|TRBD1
CASSFGTGGYNEQFF
TGTGCCAGCAGCTTCGGGACAGGGGGCTACAATGAGCAGTTCTTC
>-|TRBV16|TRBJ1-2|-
CASSQSVDGRSGGYTF
TGTGCCAGCAGCCAATCTGTCGACGGTCGCTCAGGTGGCTACACCTTC
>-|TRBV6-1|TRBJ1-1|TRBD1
CASRPGQGAVTEAFF
TGTGCCAGCAGGCCGGGACAGGGGGCAGTCACTGAAGCTTTCTTT
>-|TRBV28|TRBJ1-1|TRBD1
CASSTGGFTEAFF
TGTGCCAGCTCGACAGGGGGCTTCACTGAAGCTTTCTTT
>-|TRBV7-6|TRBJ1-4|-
CASSLYGQGNNEKLFF
TGTGCCAGCAGCTTGTACGGTCAGGGGAACAATGAAAAACTGTTTTTT
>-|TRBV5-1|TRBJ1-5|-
CASSVRGDQPQHF
TGTGCCAGCAGCGTACGGGGAGATCAGCCCCAGCATTTT
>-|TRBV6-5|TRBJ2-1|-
CASYRTYSENEQFF
TGTGCCAGCTATAGGACATACTCCGAAAATGAGCAGTTCTTC
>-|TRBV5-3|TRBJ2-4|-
CARSLEGVFRVIQYF
TGTGCCAGAAGCTTGGAGGGGGTATTTCGGGTCATTCAGTACTTC
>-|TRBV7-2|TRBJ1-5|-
CASSLATPGFGNQPQHF
TGTGCCAGCAGCTTAGCGACCCCAGGGTTTGGGAATCAGCCCCAGCATTTT
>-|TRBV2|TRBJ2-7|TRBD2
CASSFGRNEQYF
TGTGCCAGCAGCTTCGGGAGGAATGAGCAGTACTTC
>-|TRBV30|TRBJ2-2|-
CAWTVPGVGELFF
TGTGCCTGGACCGTACCAGGGGTCGGGGAGCTGTTTTTT
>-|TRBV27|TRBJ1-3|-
CASSLEGNSGNTIYF
TGTGCCAGCAGTTTGGAGGGGAACTCTGGAAACACCATATATTTT
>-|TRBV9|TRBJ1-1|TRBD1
CASSADRGRRAFF
TGTGCCAGCAGCGCGGACAGGGGGCGTCGAGCTTTCTTT
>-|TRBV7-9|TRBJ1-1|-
CASSPNSGYTEAFF
TGTGCCAGCAGCCCCAATTCGGGGTACACTGAAGCTTTCTTT
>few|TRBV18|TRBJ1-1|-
CASSPAGFTEAFF
TGTGCCAGCTCACCGGCAGGGTTCACTGAAGCTTTCTTT
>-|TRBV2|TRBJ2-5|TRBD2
CASSLEGGSGTQYF
TGTGCCAGCAGTTTGGAGGGCGGGAGTGGGACCCAGTACTTC
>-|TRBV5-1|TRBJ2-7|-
CASSLLPGDEYEQYF
TGCGCCAGCAGCCTTCTCCCGGGGGACGAATACGAGCAGTACTTC
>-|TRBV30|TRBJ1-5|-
CAWSLAGGNQPQHF
TGTGCCTGGAGTTTAGCAGGGGGCAATCAGCCCCAGCATTTT
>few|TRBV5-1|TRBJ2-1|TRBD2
CASSLAPSGGEDEQFF
TGCGCCAGCAGCTTGGCCCCTAGCGGGGGGGAAGATGAGCAGTTCTTC
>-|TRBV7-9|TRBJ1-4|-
CASSYPGRDTEKLFF
TGTGCCAGCAGCTACCCCGGCAGGGATACTGAAAAACTGTTTTTT
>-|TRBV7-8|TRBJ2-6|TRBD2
CASSPYLGLAGVVSGANVLTF
TGTGCCAGCAGCCCGTACCTTGGACTAGCGGGAGTTGTCTCTGGGGCCAACGTCCTGACTTTC
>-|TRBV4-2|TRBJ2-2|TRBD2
CASSQDLGAGSGTGELFF
TGTGCCAGCAGCCAAGATCTAGGAGCGGGGAGTGGGACCGGGGAGCTGTTTTTT
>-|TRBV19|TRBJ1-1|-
CASSIYQGPEAFF
TGTGCCAGTAGTATCTACCAGGGCCCTGAAGCTTTCTTT
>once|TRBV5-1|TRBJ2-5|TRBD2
CASSGVSGGPETQYF
TGCGCCAGCAGCGGGGTTAGCGGGGGGCCGGAGACCCAGTACTTC
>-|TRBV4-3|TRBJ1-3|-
CASSQEWAATTVGNTIYF
TGCGCCAGCAGCCAAGAGTGGGCAGCCACAACCGTAGGAAACACCATATATTTT
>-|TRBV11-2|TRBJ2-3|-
CASSLLQDTQYF
TGTGCCAGCAGCTTACTTCAGGATACGCAGTATTTT
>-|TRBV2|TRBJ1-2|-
CASSEFRRDPSGYTF
TGTGCCAGCAGTGAATTTCGCAGGGATCCATCCGGCTACACCTTC
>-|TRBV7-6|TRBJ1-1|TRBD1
CASSLDGTGSTEAFF
TGTGCCAGCAGCTTAGATGGGACAGGGAGCACTGAAGCTTTCTTT
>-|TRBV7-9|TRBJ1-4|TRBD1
CASSPQGRDEKLFF
TGTGCCAGCAGCCCACAGGGGCGCGATGAAAAACTGTTTTTT
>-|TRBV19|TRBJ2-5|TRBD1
CASSSGQAIQETQYF
TGTGCCAGTAGTAGCGGACAGGCGATCCAAGAGACCCAGTACTTC
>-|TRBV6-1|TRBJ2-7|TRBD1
CASSLPGQGSYEQYF
TGTGCCAGCAGTTTGCCGGGACAGGGGTCCTACGAGCAGTACTTC
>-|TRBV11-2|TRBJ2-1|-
CASSLVAASYNEQFF
TGTGCCAGCAGCTTAGTAGCGGCATCCTACAATGAGCAGTTCTTC
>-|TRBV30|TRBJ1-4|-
CAWSASRTVPGKLFF
TGTGCCTGGAGTGCTTCCAGGACAGTCCCGGGGAAACTGTTTTTT
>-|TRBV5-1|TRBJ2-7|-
CASSVPGTLWEQYF
TGCGCCAGCAGCGTTCCCGGGACTCTGTGGGAGCAGTACTTC
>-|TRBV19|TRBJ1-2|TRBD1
CASRSGQTNYGYTF
TGTGCCAGTAGATCGGGACAGACTAACTATGGCTACACCTTC
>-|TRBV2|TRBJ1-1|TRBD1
CANKPGQVNTEAFF
TGTGCCAACAAACCGGGACAGGTGAACACTGAAGCTTTCTTT
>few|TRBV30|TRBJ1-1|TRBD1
CAWSRQGVEAFF
TGTGCCTGGAGTAGACAGGGCGTCGAAGCTTTCTTT
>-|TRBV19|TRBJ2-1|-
CASTTISWGVSYNEQFF
TGTGCCAGTACCACTATCTCTTGGGGAGTCTCCTACAATGAGCAGTTCTTC
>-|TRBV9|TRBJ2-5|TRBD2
CASSTGTRAETQYF
TGTGCCAGCAGCACCGGGACTAGAGCAGAGACCCAGTACTTC
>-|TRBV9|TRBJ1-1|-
CASSPILEGEAFF
TGTGCCAGCAGCCCAATTTTGGAGGGGGAAGCTTTCTTT